This T cell receptor (beta chain) originates from a study of blood T cell repertoires in COVID-19. Source study methods: Nucleated cell number was recorded as an estimate derived from reference gene primer amplification. Sequencing was performed with immunoSEQ multiplex PCR; in TCRdb, only in-frame clones are kept and a portion is missing. D and trimming come from the DNA, and the V and J calls and clone size come from that table. The sample holds 350,000 to 450,000 clones, about 90% seen once. The CDR3 contains 14 residues. The V end was cut by 0 bases, the J end by 4 bases, with 10 bases between. The V gene's germline CDR1 is SGHVS and CDR2 FQNEAQ.

This chain connects TRBV7-8 to TRBJ2-7; a weak D match, TRBD2 (7 bases). The origin of this receptor is a woman aged 60-70 years with COVID-19, enrolled during active disease. Sequenced input: peripheral blood. The CDR3 nucleotides are TGTGCCAGCAGCTTAGCGGGGGGGCAATACGAGCAGTACTTC. Translating gives CASSLAGGQYEQYF.